Sequencing of this TCR beta chain was carried out in a study of shared clonotypes between healthy human individuals. TCRdb keeps only in-frame clones here, not all; method: immunoSEQ multiplex PCR. There are 2 million to 3 million clones in the sample; around nine tenths occur only once, and over 0.12% lies in the top ten. This receptor was identified in a man between 18 and 29 years old in good health. Sample: naive CD4+ T cells sorted from blood. Subset: CD45RA+ positively selected.

In DNA, the CDR3 is TGTGCCAGCAGTACCGACAGGCGGACCTACGAGCAGTACTTC. It specifies CASSTDRRTYEQYF. The chain couples TRBV6-6 to TRBJ2-7, with D perhaps TRBD1 (6 bases). Germline V CDR1 and CDR2: MNHNY, SVGAGI (reference sequence). Trimming removed 5 bases at V and 2 bases at J, with 13 bases between. This CDR3 comprises 14 residues.